This T cell receptor beta chain was recorded in a study of a mutant IDH1 vaccine in newly diagnosed glioma. Study-wide context: Vaccination was launched 4-6 weeks after radiotherapy alone, or with temozolomide cycles.

Concerning this clone: Its specificity is not known.

The V gene's germline CDR1 is SGHNT and CDR2 YYREEE (reference sequence). The CDR3 runs to 16 residues. Trimming removed 0 bases at V and 0 bases at J, with 9 bases between. Sequenced by immunoSEQ multiplex PCR; TCRdb stores in-frame clones only, minus some. The sample shows approximately 60,000 clones, 80% to 85% of them seen only once. Time point in this sample: week 47, end of study. Topical imiquimod was applied with each vaccine dose, which held 300 ug of mutant IDH1 20-mer peptide. This sample comprised PBMCs, obtained from a glioma patient whose treatment included an IDH1 peptide vaccine. The gene calls are TRBV5-4 and TRBJ2-2; the D gene is possibly TRBD1 (5 bases). The sequence derives from a man between 25 and 39 years old with glioma. CDR3 nucleotides: TGTGCCAGCAGCTTGGACGGACACGCGAACACCGGGGAGCTGTTTTTT. Translation gives CASSLDGHANTGELFF.